Listed below are T cell receptor beta chains from one sample, sequenced in a study. TCRdb processed the multiplex PCR reads anew with MiXCR; each CDR3 protein has one entry. The sample contains approximately 1,600 distinct CDR3 sequences, over 3.5% of which appear only once. The sequenced sample was naive CD4+ T cells sorted from blood. These receptors were taken from a female donor with breast cancer. CDR3s include the opening cysteine and the closing phenylalanine or tryptophan. The D gene is left open where the match is weak. Size is omitted from some rows. Given values are once, few, many or a class for expanded clones.

medium-sized | TRBJ1-2 | TRBV12-3/TRBV12-4 | - | CASSFSAPSSFGYTF | TGTGCCAGCAGTTTCAGTGCACCCTCATCATTTGGCTACACCTTC
medium-sized | TRBJ1-2 | TRBV12-3/TRBV12-4 | - | CASSPWNYGYTF | TGTGCCAGCAGTCCTTGGAACTATGGCTACACCTTC
medium-sized | TRBJ1-2 | TRBV12-3/TRBV12-4 | TRBD1 | CASSPGQGRYTF | TGTGCCAGCAGCCCCGGACAGGGTCGCTACACCTTC
medium-sized | TRBJ1-2 | TRBV12-3/TRBV12-4 | - | CASSLTGYGYTF | TGTGCCAGCAGTTTAACGGGATATGGCTACACCTTC
medium-sized | TRBJ1-2 | TRBV12-3/TRBV12-4 | - | CASSDSGTFYGYTF | TGTGCCAGCAGCGATTCCGGGACATTCTATGGCTACACCTTC
many | TRBJ1-2 | TRBV12-3/TRBV12-4 | TRBD1 | CASSLWTGDGYTF | TGTGCCAGCAGTTTGTGGACAGGCGATGGCTACACCTTC
many | TRBJ1-2 | TRBV12-3/TRBV12-4 | TRBD1 | CASSPLQGWNGYTF | TGTGCCAGCAGTCCACTACAGGGGTGGAATGGCTACACCTTC
medium-sized | TRBJ1-2 | TRBV12-3/TRBV12-4 | - | CASRGGRNYGYTF | TGTGCCAGCAGGGGAGGGCGGAACTATGGCTACACCTTC
medium-sized | TRBJ1-2 | TRBV12-3/TRBV12-4 | - | CASSSYGLANYGYTF | TGTGCCAGCAGTTCCTACGGCTTAGCTAACTATGGCTACACCTTC
medium-sized | TRBJ1-2 | TRBV12-3/TRBV12-4 | - | CASSNGQLYGYTF | TGTGCCAGCAGTAACGGACAGCTCTATGGCTACACCTTC
medium-sized | TRBJ1-2 | TRBV12-3/TRBV12-4 | - | CASRQGMANYGYTF | TGTGCCAGCAGACAGGGAATGGCTAACTATGGCTACACCTTC
- | TRBJ1-2 | TRBV12-3/TRBV12-4 | - | CASSFHGYGYTF | TGTGCCAGCAGTTTCCATGGCTATGGCTACACCTTC
medium-sized | TRBJ1-2 | TRBV12-3/TRBV12-4 | TRBD1 | CASSWDRQYGYTF | TGTGCCAGCAGTTGGGACAGACAATATGGCTACACCTTC
- | TRBJ1-2 | TRBV12-3/TRBV12-4 | TRBD1 | CASSRDRRSYGYTF | TGTGCCAGCAGTCGGGACAGACGCTCCTATGGCTACACCTTC
many | TRBJ1-2 | TRBV12-3/TRBV12-4 | TRBD1 | CASSVDRVGYGYTF | TGTGCCAGCAGTGTCGACAGGGTTGGCTATGGCTACACCTTC
medium-sized | TRBJ1-2 | TRBV12-3/TRBV12-4 | - | CASSLRQNYGYTF | TGTGCCAGCAGTTTGCGGCAGAACTATGGCTACACCTTC
medium-sized | TRBJ1-2 | TRBV12-3/TRBV12-4 | - | CASSLSHYGYTF | TGTGCCAGCAGTCTTTCGCACTATGGCTACACCTTC
many | TRBJ1-2 | TRBV12-3/TRBV12-4 | - | CASSLARGYGYTF | TGTGCCAGCAGTTTAGCCCGGGGCTATGGCTACACCTTC
many | TRBJ1-2 | TRBV12-3/TRBV12-4 | - | CASSTSYGYTF | TGTGCCAGCAGTACATCTTATGGCTACACCTTC
many | TRBJ1-2 | TRBV12-3/TRBV12-4 | - | CASSAGNYGYTF | TGTGCCAGCAGTGCAGGGAACTATGGCTACACCTTC
hyperexpanded | TRBJ1-2 | TRBV12-3/TRBV12-4 | TRBD1 | CASSLMRTGAGGYTF | TGTGCCAGCAGTCTCATGAGGACAGGGGCGGGTGGCTACACCTTC
many | TRBJ1-2 | TRBV12-3/TRBV12-4 | - | CASSFEWGSRQDYGYTF | TGTGCCAGCAGTTTTGAGTGGGGTTCCAGACAGGACTATGGCTACACCTTC
- | TRBJ1-2 | TRBV12-3/TRBV12-4 | - | CASTTDINYGYTF | TGTGCCAGCACCACAGACATCAACTATGGCTACACCTTC
many | TRBJ1-2 | TRBV12-3/TRBV12-4 | - | CASSLAEHNYGYTF | TGTGCCAGCAGTTTAGCAGAGCACAACTATGGCTACACCTTC
- | TRBJ1-2 | TRBV12-3/TRBV12-4 | - | CASSLPHPLGSGYYGYTF | TGTGCCAGCAGTTTACCCCACCCGTTGGGGTCAGGCTACTATGGCTACACCTTC
many | TRBJ1-2 | TRBV12-3/TRBV12-4 | TRBD1 | CASSSSATGIDGYTF | TGTGCCAGCAGCTCTTCCGCGACAGGGATAGATGGCTACACCTTC
medium-sized | TRBJ1-2 | TRBV12-3/TRBV12-4 | - | CASRVDLANYGYTF | TGTGCCAGCAGGGTGGACCTAGCTAACTATGGCTACACCTTC
many | TRBJ1-2 | TRBV12-3/TRBV12-4 | - | CASSLWAVNYGYTF | TGTGCCAGCAGTTTATGGGCAGTGAACTATGGCTACACCTTC
many | TRBJ1-2 | TRBV12-3/TRBV12-4 | - | CASSLVQGGLNGYTF | TGTGCCAGCAGTTTAGTCCAGGGTGGGTTGAATGGCTACACCTTC
many | TRBJ1-2 | TRBV12-3/TRBV12-4 | TRBD1 | CASRPDREAYTF | TGTGCCAGCAGACCTGACAGGGAGGCCTACACCTTC
many | TRBJ1-2 | TRBV12-3/TRBV12-4 | - | CASSLRRHEGYTF | TGTGCCAGCAGTTTACGCCGCCACGAGGGCTACACCTTC
medium-sized | TRBJ1-2 | TRBV12-3/TRBV12-4 | - | CASSPDGYGYTF | TGTGCCAGCAGTCCGGACGGCTATGGCTACACCTTC
medium-sized | TRBJ1-2 | TRBV12-3/TRBV12-4 | - | CASGTNYGYTF | TGTGCCAGCGGCACGAACTATGGCTACACCTTC
few | TRBJ1-2 | TRBV12-3/TRBV12-4 | - | CASSLTEYGYTF | TGTGCCAGCAGTTTGACAGAGTATGGCTACACCTTC
large | TRBJ1-2 | TRBV12-3/TRBV12-4 | TRBD1 | CASSSTGDGYTF | TGTGCCAGCAGTTCAACAGGGGATGGCTACACCTTC
medium-sized | TRBJ1-2 | TRBV12-3/TRBV12-4 | TRBD1 | CASTKRQGRSGYTF | TGTGCCAGCACCAAAAGACAGGGTAGGAGCGGCTACACCTTC
- | TRBJ1-2 | TRBV12-3/TRBV12-4 | - | CASSPTGGAKAYTF | TGTGCCAGCAGCCCAACAGGAGGGGCGAAGGCGTACACCTTC
medium-sized | TRBJ1-2 | TRBV12-3/TRBV12-4 | TRBD1 | CASSMTGPLFYGYTF | TGTGCCAGCAGTATGACAGGGCCTTTATTCTATGGCTACACCTTC
many | TRBJ1-2 | TRBV12-3/TRBV12-4 | - | CASSLGVSVVRNGYTF | TGTGCCAGCAGTTTAGGAGTATCAGTGGTTCGGAATGGCTACACCTTC
medium-sized | TRBJ1-2 | TRBV12-3/TRBV12-4 | - | CASSFKGFGDYGYTF | TGTGCCAGCAGTTTCAAGGGTTTCGGCGACTATGGCTACACCTTC
few | TRBJ1-2 | TRBV12-3/TRBV12-4 | - | CASSLGLPMATPF | TGTGCCAGCAGTTTGGGACTCCCTATGGCTACACCTTTC
medium-sized | TRBJ1-2 | TRBV12-3/TRBV12-4 | - | CASSLDNYGYTF | TGTGCCAGCAGTTTGGATAACTATGGCTACACCTTC
few | TRBJ1-2 | TRBV12-3/TRBV12-4 | - | CASSSTGHFSPNYGYTF | TGTGCCAGCAGTTCCACAGGACACTTTTCCCCAAACTATGGCTACACCTTC
medium-sized | TRBJ1-2 | TRBV12-3/TRBV12-4 | - | CASSQEHYGYTF | TGTGCCAGCAGCCAGGAGCACTATGGCTACACCTTC
many | TRBJ1-2 | TRBV12-3/TRBV12-4 | TRBD1 | CASSTRDRDYGYTF | TGTGCCAGCAGTACTCGGGACAGGGACTATGGCTACACCTTC
medium-sized | TRBJ1-2 | TRBV12-3/TRBV12-4 | TRBD1 | CASSPTGEDYGYTF | TGTGCCAGCAGTCCGACAGGGGAGGACTATGGCTACACCTTC
medium-sized | TRBJ1-2 | TRBV12-3/TRBV12-4 | - | CASSLSLGANYGYTF | TGTGCCAGCAGTTTATCCCTCGGGGCTAACTATGGCTACACCTTC
medium-sized | TRBJ1-2 | TRBV12-3/TRBV12-4 | - | CASRKNQGYYGYTF | TGTGCCAGCAGGAAGAACCAGGGTTACTATGGCTACACCTTC
medium-sized | TRBJ1-2 | TRBV12-3/TRBV12-4 | - | CASSLPGLYGYTF | TGTGCCAGCAGTCTGCCAGGTCTCTATGGCTACACCTTC